The 12 T cell receptor beta chains below all came from one sample that was sequenced in a study of cytomegalovirus exposure and HLA in healthy donors. PCR employed 60 Vbeta and 13 Jbeta primers. Profiled with immunoSEQ multiplex PCR; TCRdb holds only in-frame clones, not every one. The sample carries about 200,000 clones, around 88% recorded once. Material for sequencing was PBMCs. The receptors were gathered from a woman between 25 and 40 years old in good health and CMV-seronegative.

V usage is TRBV14 and J usage is TRBJ1-5, with TRBD1 as a possible D gene (5 bases). Germline V gene sequence: CDR1 SGHDN, CDR2 FVKESK. Trimming removed 4 bases from V and 6 bases from J, with 13 bases in between. This CDR3 has 14 residues. The CDR3 DNA reads TGTGCCAGCAGCCCACGGGGGGTGGCTCAGCCCCAGCATTTT. It codes for CASSPRGVAQPQHF.

The chain carries TRBV5-1 and TRBJ2-5; D not certain. This CDR3 has 14 amino acids. Deletions cut 0 bases from V and 1 base from J, with 7 bases between. The germline CDR1 and CDR2 sequences are SGHRS and YFSETQ. CDR3 protein: CASSLDRVQETQYF. The DNA of the CDR3 is TGCGCCAGCAGCTTGGATCGAGTCCAAGAGACCCAGTACTTC.

The V and J genes are TRBV27 and TRBJ1-2; TRBD1 matches 8 bases. The trim removed 3 bases at V and 5 bases at J, leaving 8 bases unmatched. Germline CDR1 and CDR2: MNHEY and SMNVEV (reference sequence). This CDR3 is 15 amino acids long. CDR3 in amino acids: CASSFLGQGRYGYTF. The CDR3 DNA is TGTGCCAGCAGTTTCCTCGGACAGGGCCGATATGGCTACACCTTC.

The V and J genes are TRBV28 and TRBJ2-1, with unresolved D. With 1 base removed from V and 4 bases from J, the gap between germline ends came to 2 bases. Germline CDR1 reads MDHEN; CDR2 reads SYDVKM. The CDR3 sequence is 12 residues long. The CDR3 nucleotides are TGTGCCAGCAGTTTATCGTACAATGAGCAGTTCTTC. It yields the protein CASSLSYNEQFF.

The chain uses TRBV6-5 and TRBJ2-7, with 7 bases that match TRBD2. The CDR3 spans 15 residues. In germline, CDR1 is MNHEY, CDR2 SVGAGI. V shed 6 bases and J 0 bases; nucleotides not matched to a gene: 8. In DNA form, the CDR3 reads TGTGCCAGCAGCCAGGGACTACCTGACTCCTACGAGCAGTACTTC. It codes for CASSQGLPDSYEQYF.

The chain has TRBV6-5 and TRBJ1-6; D perhaps matches TRBD1 (6 bases). CDR3 size: 14 residues. V dropped 8 bases and J dropped 4 bases, with 12 bases sitting between them. Germline-derived CDR1 and CDR2 are MNHEY and SVGAGI. Here the CDR3 reads CASQGGGYNSPLHF. For the CDR3, the DNA is TGTGCCAGCCAAGGGGGGGGATATAATTCACCCCTCCACTTT.

The J gene is TRBJ2-3, the V gene TRBV6-1; 12 bases align to TRBD2. The V gene end was trimmed by 3 bases and the J gene end by 2 bases; junction bases not matched to a gene: 9. The germline V gene encodes CDR1 MNHNS and CDR2 SASEGT. The CDR3 has 18 amino acids. The DNA of the CDR3 is TGTGCCAGCAGTGAGCGTCCTAGCGGGAGGGCCCCCACAGATACGCAGTATTTT. It is translated as CASSERPSGRAPTDTQYF.

This clone was observed a few times. J is TRBJ2-5 and V is TRBV9; 8 bases match TRBD1. The CDR3 loop spans 15 amino acids. J gave up 5 bases and V 4 bases, and 10 bases lay outside the gene matches. CDR1 SGDLS and CDR2 YYNGEE come from the germline V gene. The CDR3: CASSFRTGRIETQYF. The CDR3 DNA is TGTGCCAGCAGCTTTCGGACAGGGAGGATCGAGACCCAGTACTTC.

The rearrangement joins TRBV5-4 to TRBJ2-2, with 10 bases aligning to TRBD1. Germline trimming cut 1 base from V and 4 bases from J; bases unmatched to any gene: 1. The CDR3 contains 15 residues. CDR1 is SGHNT and CDR2 is YYREEE in the germline V gene (reference sequence). The CDR3 loop reads CASSLWTGGTGELFF. The CDR3 nucleotides are TGTGCCAGCAGCTTGTGGACAGGGGGCACCGGGGAGCTGTTTTTT.

This clone has a handful of counts. CDR3 sequence: CASSSQGGEETQYF. The CDR3 DNA is TGCGCCAGCAGCTCCCAAGGGGGAGAAGAGACCCAGTACTTC. The chain recombines TRBV5-1 with TRBJ2-5; possible D gene TRBD1, 6 bases. Germline-derived CDR1 and CDR2 are SGHRS and YFSETQ. There are 14 residues in the CDR3. V shed 3 bases and J shed 3 bases, with 12 bases lying between them.

The chain joins TRBV4-1 to TRBJ1-2, with 7 bases identical to TRBD1. CDR1 and CDR2 from the germline V gene are MGHRA and YSYEKL. The CDR3 runs 13 residues. With 3 bases clipped from V and 8 bases from J, the junction kept 6 bases outside the gene matches. This chain's CDR3 is CASSQRQGYGYTF. The CDR3 coding sequence is TGCGCCAGCAGCCAGCGACAGGGATACGGCTACACCTTC.

This chain connects TRBV28 to TRBJ1-6; D may be TRBD1 (6 bases). The CDR3 loop spans 19 amino acids. V lost 4 bases to trimming and J lost 7 bases, with 26 bases between them. CDR1 and CDR2 from the germline V gene are MDHEN and SYDVKM. CDR3 nucleotides: TGTGCCAGCAGTTCCCCCTTCACCAGGGGAGGGGGGGTGAATTCACCCCTCCACTTT. Its protein product is CASSSPFTRGGGVNSPLHF. Full variable domain (remainder filled in from reference TRBV28 and TRBJ1-6): DVKVTQSSRYLVKRTGEKVFLECVQDMDHENMFWYRQDPGLGLRLIYFSYDVKMKEKGDIPEGYSVSREKKERFSLILESASTNQTSMYLCASSSPFTRGGGVNSPLHFGNGTRLTVT.